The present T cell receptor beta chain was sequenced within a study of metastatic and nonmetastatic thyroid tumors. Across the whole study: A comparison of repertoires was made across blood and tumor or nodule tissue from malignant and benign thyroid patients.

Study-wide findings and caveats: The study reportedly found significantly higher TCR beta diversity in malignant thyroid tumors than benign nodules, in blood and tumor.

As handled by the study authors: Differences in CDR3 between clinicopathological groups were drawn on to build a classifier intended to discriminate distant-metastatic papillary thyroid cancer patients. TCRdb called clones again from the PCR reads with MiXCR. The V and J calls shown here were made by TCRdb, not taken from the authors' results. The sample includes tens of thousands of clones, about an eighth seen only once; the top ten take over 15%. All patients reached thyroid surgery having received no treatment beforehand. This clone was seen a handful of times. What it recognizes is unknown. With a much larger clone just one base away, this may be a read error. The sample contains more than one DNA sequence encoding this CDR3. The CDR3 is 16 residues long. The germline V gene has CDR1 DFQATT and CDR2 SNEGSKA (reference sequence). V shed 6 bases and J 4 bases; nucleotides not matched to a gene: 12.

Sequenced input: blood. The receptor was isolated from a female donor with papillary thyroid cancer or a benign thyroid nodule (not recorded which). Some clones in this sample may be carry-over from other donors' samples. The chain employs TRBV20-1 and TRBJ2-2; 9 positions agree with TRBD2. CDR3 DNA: TGCAGTGCCCTGACCAGCGGGAGGTCTGGCACCGGGGAGCTGTTTTTT. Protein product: CSALTSGRSGTGELFF.